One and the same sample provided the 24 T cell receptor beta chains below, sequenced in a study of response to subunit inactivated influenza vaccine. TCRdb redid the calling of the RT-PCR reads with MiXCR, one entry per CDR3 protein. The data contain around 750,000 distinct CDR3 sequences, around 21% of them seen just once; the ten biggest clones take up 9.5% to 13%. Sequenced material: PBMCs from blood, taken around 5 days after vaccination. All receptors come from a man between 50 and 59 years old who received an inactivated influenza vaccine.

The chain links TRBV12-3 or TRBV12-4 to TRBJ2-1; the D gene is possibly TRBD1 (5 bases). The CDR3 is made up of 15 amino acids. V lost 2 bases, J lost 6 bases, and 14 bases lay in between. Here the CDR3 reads CASSLYRGGSNEQFF. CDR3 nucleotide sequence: TGTGCCAGCAGTTTATATAGGGGTGGTAGCAATGAGCAGTTCTTC.

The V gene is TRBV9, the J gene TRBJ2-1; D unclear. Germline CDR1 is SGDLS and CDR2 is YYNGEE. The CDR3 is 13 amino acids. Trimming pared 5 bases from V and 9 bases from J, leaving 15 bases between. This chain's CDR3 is CASRASASGEQFF. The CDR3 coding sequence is TGTGCCAGCAGGGCCTCAGCGTCGGGTGAGCAGTTCTTC.

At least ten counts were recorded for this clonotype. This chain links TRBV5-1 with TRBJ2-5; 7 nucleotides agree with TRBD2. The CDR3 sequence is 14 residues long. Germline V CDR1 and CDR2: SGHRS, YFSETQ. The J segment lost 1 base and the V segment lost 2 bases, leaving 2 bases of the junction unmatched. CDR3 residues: CASSFAGVQETQYF. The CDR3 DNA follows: TGCGCCAGCAGCTTTGCGGGAGTCCAAGAGACCCAGTACTTC.

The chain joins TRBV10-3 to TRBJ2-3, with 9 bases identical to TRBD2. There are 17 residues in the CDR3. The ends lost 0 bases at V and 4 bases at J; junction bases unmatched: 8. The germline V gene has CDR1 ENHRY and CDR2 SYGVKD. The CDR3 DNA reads TGTGCCATCAGTGAGTCGCAGGTGGTAGCGGGAGCAGATACGCAGTATTTT. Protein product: CAISESQVVAGADTQYF.

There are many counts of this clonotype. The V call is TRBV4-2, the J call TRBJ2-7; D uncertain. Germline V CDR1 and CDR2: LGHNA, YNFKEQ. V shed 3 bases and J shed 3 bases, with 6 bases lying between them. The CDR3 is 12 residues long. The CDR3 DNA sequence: TGTGCCAGCAGCCACGACTTCTACGAGCAGTACTTC. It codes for CASSHDFYEQYF.

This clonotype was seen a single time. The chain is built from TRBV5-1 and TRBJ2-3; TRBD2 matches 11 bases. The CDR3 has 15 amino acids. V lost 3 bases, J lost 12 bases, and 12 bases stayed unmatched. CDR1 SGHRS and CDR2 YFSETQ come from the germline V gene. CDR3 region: CASSWTSGRPIFQYF. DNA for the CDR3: TGCGCCAGCAGCTGGACTAGCGGGCGGCCTATCTTTCAGTATTTT.

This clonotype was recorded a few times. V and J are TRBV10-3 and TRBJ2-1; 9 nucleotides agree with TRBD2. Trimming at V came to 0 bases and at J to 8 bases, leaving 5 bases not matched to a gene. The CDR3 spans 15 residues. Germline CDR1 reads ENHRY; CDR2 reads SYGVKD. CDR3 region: CAISESAGGTYEQFF. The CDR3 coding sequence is TGTGCCATCAGTGAGTCCGCGGGGGGGACCTATGAGCAGTTCTTC.

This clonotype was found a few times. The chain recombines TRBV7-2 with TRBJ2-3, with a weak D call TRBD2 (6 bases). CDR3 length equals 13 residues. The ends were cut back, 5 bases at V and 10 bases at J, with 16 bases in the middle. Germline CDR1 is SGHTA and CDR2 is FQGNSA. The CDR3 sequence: CASSLTSAGAQYF. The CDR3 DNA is TGTGCCAGCAGCCTGACTAGTGCGGGTGCGCAGTATTTT.

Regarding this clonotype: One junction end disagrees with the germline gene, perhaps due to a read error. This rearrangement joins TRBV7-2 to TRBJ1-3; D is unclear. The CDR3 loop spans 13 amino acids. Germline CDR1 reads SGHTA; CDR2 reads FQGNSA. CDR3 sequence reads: CASSTDPGNTIYF. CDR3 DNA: TGTGCCAGCAGTACAGACCCTGGGAACACCATATATTTT.

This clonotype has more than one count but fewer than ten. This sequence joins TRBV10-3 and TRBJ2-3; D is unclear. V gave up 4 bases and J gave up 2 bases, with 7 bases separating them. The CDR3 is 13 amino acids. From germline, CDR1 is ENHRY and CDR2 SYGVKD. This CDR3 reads CAISGSPTDTQYF. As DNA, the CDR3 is TGTGCCATCAGTGGCAGTCCCACAGATACGCAGTATTTT.

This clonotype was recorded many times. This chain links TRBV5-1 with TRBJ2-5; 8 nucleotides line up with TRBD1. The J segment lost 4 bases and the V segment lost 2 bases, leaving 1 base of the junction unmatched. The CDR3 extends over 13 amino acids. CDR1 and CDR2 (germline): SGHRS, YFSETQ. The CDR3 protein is CASSLQGGETQYF. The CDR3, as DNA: TGCGCCAGCAGCTTACAGGGGGGAGAGACCCAGTACTTC.

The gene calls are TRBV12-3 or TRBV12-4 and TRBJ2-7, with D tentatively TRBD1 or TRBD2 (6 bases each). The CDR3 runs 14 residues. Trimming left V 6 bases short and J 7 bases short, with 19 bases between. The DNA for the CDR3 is TGTGCCAGCAGCCGGGGGCCCAATTTAAGGGAGCAGTACTTC. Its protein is CASSRGPNLREQYF.

CDR3 protein: CASSYSRDRGTNEQFF. CDR3 coding DNA: TGTGCCAGCAGTTACTCGAGAGACAGGGGGACCAATGAGCAGTTCTTC. The chain links TRBV6-5 to TRBJ2-1; 9 bases are shared with TRBD1. The germline gives CDR1 MNHEY, CDR2 SVGAGI. The ends lost 0 bases at V and 6 bases at J; junction bases unmatched: 6. The CDR3 has 16 amino acids.

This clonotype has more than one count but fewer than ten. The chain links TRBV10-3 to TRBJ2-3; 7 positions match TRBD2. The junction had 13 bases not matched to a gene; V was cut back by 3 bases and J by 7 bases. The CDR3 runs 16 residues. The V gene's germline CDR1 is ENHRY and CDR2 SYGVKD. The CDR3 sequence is CAISDWGGGNRYTQYF. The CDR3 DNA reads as TGTGCCATCAGTGATTGGGGGGGGGGAAATCGATATACGCAGTATTTT.

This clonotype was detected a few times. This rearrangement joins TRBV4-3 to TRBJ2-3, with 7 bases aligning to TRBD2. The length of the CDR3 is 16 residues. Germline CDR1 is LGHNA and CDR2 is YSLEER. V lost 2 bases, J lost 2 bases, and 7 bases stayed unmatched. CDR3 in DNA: TGCGCCAGCAGCCAATCCCTAGCGGCAGCCACAGATACGCAGTATTTT. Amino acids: CASSQSLAAATDTQYF.

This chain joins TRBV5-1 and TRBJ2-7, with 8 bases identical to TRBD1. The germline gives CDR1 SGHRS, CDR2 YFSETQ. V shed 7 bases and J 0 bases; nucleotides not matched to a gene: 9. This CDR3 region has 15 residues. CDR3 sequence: CASRGQAPFSYEQYF. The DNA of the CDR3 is TGCGCCAGCCGGGGACAGGCACCCTTCTCCTACGAGCAGTACTTC.

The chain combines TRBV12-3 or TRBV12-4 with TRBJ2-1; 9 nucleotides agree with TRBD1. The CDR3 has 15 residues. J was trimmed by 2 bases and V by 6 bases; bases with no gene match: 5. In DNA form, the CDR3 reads TGTGCCAGCAGCTCCACAGGGGGCACCTACAATGAGCAGTTCTTC. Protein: CASSSTGGTYNEQFF.

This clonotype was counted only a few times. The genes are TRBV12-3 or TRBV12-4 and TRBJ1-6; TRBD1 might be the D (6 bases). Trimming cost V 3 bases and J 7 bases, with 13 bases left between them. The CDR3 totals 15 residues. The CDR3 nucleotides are TGTGCCAGCAGTTTTAAGGGGGGGGGAAATTCACCCCTCCACTTT. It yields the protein CASSFKGGGNSPLHF.

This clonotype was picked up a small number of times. The CDR3 reads CSARDQGVRETQYF. The CDR3 DNA reads as TGCAGTGCTAGAGATCAAGGAGTCCGGGAGACCCAGTACTTC. This chain links TRBV20-1 with TRBJ2-5; the D is unclear. This CDR3 has 14 amino acids. Trimming stripped 0 bases from V and 5 bases from J, with 13 bases between. Looked up from germline, CDR1 is DFQATT and CDR2 is SNEGSKA (reference sequence).

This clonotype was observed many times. DNA for the CDR3: TGCAGCGTTGCAGCGGTCCGCGGGAATGAGCAGTTCTTC. This gives the protein CSVAAVRGNEQFF. J is TRBJ2-1 and V is TRBV29-1; D is perhaps TRBD2 (5 bases). CDR1 and CDR2 from the germline V gene are SQVTM and ANQGSEA. The CDR3 has 13 residues. V lost 4 bases and J 7 bases, leaving 14 bases between the germline ends.

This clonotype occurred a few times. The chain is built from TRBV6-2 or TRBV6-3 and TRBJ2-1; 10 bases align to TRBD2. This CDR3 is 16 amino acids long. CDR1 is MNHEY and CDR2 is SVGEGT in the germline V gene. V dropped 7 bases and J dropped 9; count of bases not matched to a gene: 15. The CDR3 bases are TGTGCCAGCACCCCAAGTGGAGCGGGAGGGCCTGTTGAGCAGTTCTTC. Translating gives CASTPSGAGGPVEQFF.

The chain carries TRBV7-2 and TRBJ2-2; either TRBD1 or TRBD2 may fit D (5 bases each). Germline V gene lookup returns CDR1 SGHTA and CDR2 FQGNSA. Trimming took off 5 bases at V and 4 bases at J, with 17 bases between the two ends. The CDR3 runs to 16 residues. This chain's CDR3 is CASSQSPWGSTGELFF. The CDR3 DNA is TGTGCCAGCAGCCAAAGTCCGTGGGGGTCCACCGGGGAGCTGTTTTTT.

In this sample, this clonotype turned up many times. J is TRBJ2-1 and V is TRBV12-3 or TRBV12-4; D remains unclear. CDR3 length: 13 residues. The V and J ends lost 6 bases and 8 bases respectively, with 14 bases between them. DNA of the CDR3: TGTGCCAGCAGGGGTCGGAAAAGGGATGAGCAGTTCTTC. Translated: CASRGRKRDEQFF.

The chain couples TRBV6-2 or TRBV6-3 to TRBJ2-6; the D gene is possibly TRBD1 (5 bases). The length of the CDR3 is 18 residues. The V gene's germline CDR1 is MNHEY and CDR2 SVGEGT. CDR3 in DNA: TGTGCGACCACGGGTCTCGGACACCAGAGCTCTGGGGCCAACGTCCTGACTTTC. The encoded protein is CATTGLGHQSSGANVLTF.